Given below is one T cell receptor beta chain in context. A clone one base away is much larger, so this may be a read error. The data derive from a study of neurological immune-mediated disorders. Across the whole study: The roughly 34 multiple sclerosis patients comprised roughly 31 that were relapsing-remitting and 3 that were secondary progressive.

Trimming cost V 6 bases and J 5 bases, with 15 bases left between them. Per the germline V gene, CDR1 is DFQATT and CDR2 is SNEGSKA (reference sequence). This CDR3 has 13 residues. TCRdb reprocessed the 5' RACE reads with MiXCR, giving one entry per CDR3 protein. The table records about 46,000 distinct CDR3 sequences, just under 4.5% of them present only once. The sample was PBMCs. The sequence was obtained from a woman aged 55-69 years with multiple sclerosis. The chain employs TRBV20-1 and TRBJ2-3; D is ambiguous. CDR3 loop: CSARGWGIDTQYF. The CDR3 coding sequence is TGCAGTGCACGTGGGTGGGGTATAGATACGCAGTATTTT.